Only a few counts were recorded for the clone carrying this TCR beta chain. To make TCR beta libraries, researchers used iRepertoire HTBI primers and Arm-PCR of CDR3 regions. TCRdb re-derived calls from the multiplex PCR reads in MiXCR, one entry per CDR3 protein. The table records about 440,000 distinct CDR3 sequences, about a sixth of them present only once. Germline CDR1 reads LGHNA; CDR2 reads YNFKEQ. The V gene end was trimmed by 2 bases and the J gene end by 7 bases; junction bases not matched to a gene: 10. The CDR3 runs to 15 residues. These data originate in a study of regulatory T cells in long-lasting Graves disease. Noted time point: newly diagnosed GD, antithyroid drugs for less than 3 months. The TCR library was made from RNA extracted from PBMCs. This sample also appeared in a second study, on T cells in Graves' hyperthyroidism and ophthalmopathy. As that study records: Together with thyroid ultrasound, orbital computed tomography, serum thyroxine and TRAb, clinical symptoms were used for diagnoses. HTBI primers drove first-round RT-PCR of the TCR CDR3. Most thyroid clonotypes that were expanded above 0.001 also turned up in blood. Ophthalmopathy and stable hyperthyroidism were told apart by a 13 V-J model.

This clonotype was obtained from a woman in her thirties with Graves disease. V usage is TRBV4-2 and J usage is TRBJ1-1; TRBD1 agrees at 7 bases. Sequences were derived from peripheral blood mononuclear cells (PBMCs), sampled at new diagnosis, from a patient treated with antithyroid drugs. CDR3 residues: CASSQPTGMNDEAFF. CDR3 in DNA: TGTGCCAGCAGCCAACCGACAGGGATGAACGATGAAGCTTTCTTT.